Included here is one TCR beta chain sequence, with context. Its antigen is as yet unknown. This sample is drawn from a study of CXCR3-negative and CXCR3-positive naive CD8 T cells. Study-level background: The TRB read total, about 130 million, broke down to about 1.5 +/- 0.3 million reads per library.

Via 5' RACE with UMI labels, TRB cDNA libraries were prepared. TCRdb reprocessed the 5' RACE reads, with one entry per CDR3 protein and no DNA. The sample table sets out about 130,000 distinct CDR3 sequences. Study-wide findings and caveats: Memory CD8+ cells had much lower diversity, and both naive subsets had comparably high diversity. TRB CDR3s of CXCR3-positive naive cells were more hydrophobic than those of CXCR3-negative naive cells.

Cells classed as naive CD8+ T cells were CD45RO-CCR7+CD27+CD95-. This CDR3 has 13 residues. Germline CDR1 is MNHEY and CDR2 is SVGEGT. The V call is TRBV6-2 or TRBV6-3, the J call TRBJ2-7. This sequence originates from a human donor in good health. Some clones in this sample may be carry-over from other donors' samples. The sample taken for sequencing was naive CXCR3+ CD8+ T cells from blood. Noted subset: CD45RO-CCR7+CD27+CD95- naive CD8+ T cells expressing CXCR3 (TNR3+). CDR3 loop: CASSYYSGYEQYF.